The 18 T cell receptor beta chains below come from one sample, sequenced in a study of shared clonotypes between healthy human individuals. Clones were read by immunoSEQ multiplex PCR, and TCRdb kept only the in-frame ones, dropping some. Among about 520,000 clones listed, about 84% were seen once. The sequenced material came from PBMCs. These receptors all come from a woman in her thirties or forties in good health. Some clones in this sample may be carry-over from other donors' samples.

The chain joins TRBV18 to TRBJ2-1, with 8 bases lining up with TRBD2. The CDR3 consists of 16 residues. The junction had 4 bases not matched to a gene; V was cut back by 2 bases and J by 1 base. CDR1 KGHSH and CDR2 LQKENI come from the germline V gene. The CDR3 bases are TGTGCCAGCTCACCATATGTAGCGGGATCCTACAATGAGCAGTTCTTC. This translates into CASSPYVAGSYNEQFF.

Concerning this clone itself: Other nucleotide sequences in the sample specify the same CDR3. The CDR3 region is CASSLSGETQYF. The CDR3 nucleotides read TGTGCCAGCAGCTTATCAGGGGAGACCCAGTACTTC. The chain has TRBV7-9 and TRBJ2-5; the D gene is possibly TRBD1 (5 bases). The V end lost 2 bases, the J end lost 5 bases, and 6 bases lay between the germline ends. The germline gives CDR1 SEHNR, CDR2 FQNEAQ (reference sequence). The CDR3 consists of 12 residues.

J is TRBJ2-7 and V is TRBV6-5; D gene ambiguous. Per germline, CDR1 MNHEY and CDR2 SVGAGI. The V end lost 6 bases, the J end lost 0 bases, and 12 bases lay between the germline ends. The CDR3 totals 14 residues. The CDR3 reads CASSRTASSYEQYF. In DNA form, the CDR3 reads TGTGCCAGCAGCCGGACGGCCAGCTCCTACGAGCAGTACTTC.

This chain links TRBV6-5 with TRBJ2-1; D not certain. There are 14 residues in the CDR3. Germline V gene lookup returns CDR1 MNHEY and CDR2 SVGAGI. V shed 5 bases and J shed 0 bases, with 8 bases lying between them. This CDR3 is CASSPQSSYNEQFF. The DNA of the CDR3 is TGTGCCAGCAGTCCGCAGAGCTCCTACAATGAGCAGTTCTTC.

Remarks on this clone: This sample includes further DNA sequences coding for the same CDR3. This sequence joins TRBV18 and TRBJ2-7, with TRBD1 as a possible D gene (6 bases). CDR1 and CDR2 (germline): KGHSH, LQKENI. The CDR3 has 13 amino acids. V was shortened by 0 bases and J by 3 bases, with 6 bases between the two germline ends. CDR3 residues: CASSPPDSYEQYF. For the CDR3, the DNA is TGTGCCAGCTCACCACCGGACAGCTACGAGCAGTACTTC. The entire variable domain, with the rest obtained from reference TRBV18 and TRBJ2-7, is as follows: NAGVMQNPRHLVRRRGQEARLRCSPMKGHSHVYWYRQLPEEGLKFMVYLQKENIIDESGMPKERFSAEFPKEGPSILRIQQVVRGDSAAYFCASSPPDSYEQYFGPGTRLTVT.

This clone came up once. J is TRBJ2-3 and V is TRBV9; TRBD1 might be the D (5 bases). V was shortened by 1 base and J by 2 bases, with 14 bases between the two germline ends. The length of the CDR3 is 16 residues. Germline loops: CDR1 SGDLS, CDR2 YYNGEE. CDR3 amino acids: CASSVTRGGLTDTQYF. Written as DNA, the CDR3 is TGTGCCAGCAGCGTAACAAGGGGCGGCCTCACAGATACGCAGTATTTT.

This clone has at least ten counts. Other DNA sequences of this sample code for an identical CDR3. The genes are TRBV25-1 and TRBJ2-5, with 10 bases aligning to TRBD2. The tail of the sequence fits TRBJ2-7 better, so the J call may be wrong. CDR1 and CDR2 from the germline V gene are MGHDK and SYGVNS. The CDR3 extends over 16 amino acids. CDR3 in DNA: TGTGCCAGCAGTCCTAGCGGGAGCCGATCACGGGGCGAGCAGTACTTC. It specifies CASSPSGSRSRGEQYF.

V and J are TRBV27 and TRBJ1-1; D is uncertain. Germline V CDR1 and CDR2: MNHEY, SMNVEV (reference sequence). CDR3 size: 14 residues. The ends were cut back, 2 bases at V and 5 bases at J, with 12 bases in the middle. The chain's CDR3 is CASSLPGRWTEAFF. Written as DNA, the CDR3 is TGTGCCAGCAGTTTACCTGGACGGTGGACTGAAGCTTTCTTT.

This chain joins TRBV6-1 and TRBJ2-1; D may correspond to TRBD1 or TRBD2 (6 bases each). In germline, CDR1 is MNHNS, CDR2 SASEGT. This CDR3 contains 15 residues. V was pared by 4 bases and J by 3 bases, with 13 bases between. The DNA of the CDR3 is TGTGCCAGCAGTGGCGAGGGGGGTCACTACAATGAGCAGTTCTTC. Protein product: CASSGEGGHYNEQFF.

The chain has TRBV10-1 and TRBJ2-7, with 10 bases aligning to TRBD1. The CDR3 runs 15 residues. With 1 base clipped from V and 3 bases from J, the junction kept 3 bases outside the gene matches. The germline gives CDR1 WNHNN, CDR2 SYGVQD (reference sequence). CDR3 region: CASSEYRDRGYEQYF. The CDR3 bases are TGCGCCAGCAGTGAGTACCGGGACAGGGGCTACGAGCAGTACTTC.

The chain carries TRBV4-3 and TRBJ1-2; TRBD1 matches at 9 bases. There are 17 residues in the CDR3. V shed 5 bases, J shed 4 bases, and the junction held 14 bases outside the gene matches. The germline V gene has CDR1 LGHNA and CDR2 YSLEER. CDR3 region: CASSKATPKTGGYGYTF. DNA of the CDR3: TGCGCCAGCAGCAAGGCCACGCCAAAGACAGGGGGCTATGGCTACACCTTC.

The DNA of the CDR3 is TGCGCCAGCAGCCGGGGGACTAGCGGGAGACGAACCGGGGAGCTGTTTTTT. Translated: CASSRGTSGRRTGELFF. The V gene is TRBV4-1, the J gene TRBJ2-2; 14 nucleotides agree with TRBD2. This CDR3 has 17 residues. Looked up from germline, CDR1 is MGHRA and CDR2 is YSYEKL. Trimming cost V 4 bases and J 5 bases; bases outside gene matches: 6.

As for this clone: This likely reflects a read error, since a far larger clone is one base away. Different DNA sequences within this sample yield the same CDR3. V is TRBV27 and J is TRBJ2-2; weak D call: TRBD2 (5 bases). There are 13 residues in the CDR3. V was clipped by 7 bases and J by 6 bases, with 12 bases between them. The germline V gene encodes CDR1 MNHEY and CDR2 SMNVEV (reference sequence). As DNA, the CDR3 is TGTGCCAGCAAGACCGGGGAATCCGGGGAGCTGTTTTTT. It translates to CASKTGESGELFF.

The chain is built from TRBV6-5 and TRBJ2-7; 8 nucleotides agree with TRBD1. The CDR3 spans 13 residues. The V gene's germline CDR1 is MNHEY and CDR2 SVGAGI. Trimming at V came to 3 bases and at J to 13 bases, leaving 11 bases not matched to a gene. The CDR3 DNA sequence: TGTGCCAGCAGTTATTCACTAGGACAGGGTAATTACTTC. Amino acids: CASSYSLGQGNYF.

This clone was counted ten times or more. Other nucleotide sequences from this sample produce the same CDR3. The chain links TRBV9 to TRBJ1-6; a possible D gene is TRBD1 (5 bases). The CDR3 has 14 residues. V was clipped by 2 bases and J by 10 bases, with 13 bases between them. The germline V gene has CDR1 SGDLS and CDR2 YYNGEE. CDR3 nucleotides: TGTGCCAGCAGCGTGGCAGGGCAGGGATCACCCCTCCACTTT. This sequence encodes CASSVAGQGSPLHF.

Written as DNA, the CDR3 is TGTGCCAGCAGCCTGTCCCCCCCCTACGAGCAGTACTTC. Encoded protein: CASSLSPPYEQYF. The chain couples TRBV28 to TRBJ2-7; D is unclear. Deletions cut 6 bases from V and 2 bases from J, with 11 bases between. This CDR3 contains 13 residues. The germline CDR1 and CDR2 sequences are MDHEN and SYDVKM. Drawing the rest from reference TRBV28 and TRBJ2-7, the complete variable domain is DVKVTQSSRYLVKRTGEKVFLECVQDMDHENMFWYRQDPGLGLRLIYFSYDVKMKEKGDIPEGYSVSREKKERFSLILESASTNQTSMYLCASSLSPPYEQYFGPGTRLTVT.

This clone is a singleton in its sample. The chain is built from TRBV5-1 and TRBJ1-3; D is unresolved. The CDR3 has 16 residues. Trimming took 4 bases from V and 0 from J, leaving 14 bases between them. In germline, CDR1 is SGHRS, CDR2 YFSETQ. In nucleotides, the CDR3 is TGCGCCAGCAGCGATCCGACGCTAAACTCTGGAAACACCATATATTTT. Its translation is CASSDPTLNSGNTIYF. Supplemented by reference TRBV5-1 and TRBJ1-3, the full variable domain reads KAGVTQTPRYLIKTRGQQVTLSCSPISGHRSVSWYQQTPGQGLQFLFEYFSETQRNKGNFPGRFSGRQFSNSRSEMNVSTLELGDSALYLCASSDPTLNSGNTIYFGEGSWLTVV.

Points on this clone: Given a far larger clone just one base away, this is likely a sequencing read error. The V and J genes are TRBV15 and TRBJ1-1, with D tentatively TRBD1 (5 bases). This CDR3 has 15 residues. CDR1 is LNHNV and CDR2 is YYDKDF in the germline V gene (reference sequence). CDR3 sequence: CAASRVGARNTEAFF. CDR3 nucleotide sequence: TGTGCCGCCAGCAGAGTAGGGGCTAGGAACACTGAAGCTTTCTTT.